This TCR beta chain comes out of a study of shared clonotypes between healthy human individuals. Overall study context: Donors were a couple of women and a few men aged 18 to 49.

The authors split each subset's genomic DNA evenly across several immunoSEQ plates. Some clones are missing from TCRdb's copy, which holds only in-frame ones; the method was immunoSEQ multiplex PCR. The repertoire includes approximately 2.3 million clones, about 92% of them detected once, and about 0.39% sits in the top ten. J was trimmed by 4 bases and V by 7 bases; bases with no gene match: 9. This CDR3 has 15 amino acids. Germline V gene sequence: CDR1 SGHDT, CDR2 YYEEEE. This TCR derives from a man in his late teens or twenties in good health. Some clones in this sample may be carry-over from other donors' samples. This chain uses TRBV5-6 with TRBJ2-1; TRBD2 matches 9 bases. Sequencing input: naive CD4+ T cells from PBMCs. Subset in this sample: CD45RA+ positively selected. CDR3 protein: CASWGGLAGYNEQFF. CDR3 nucleotides: TGTGCCAGCTGGGGTGGGCTAGCGGGATACAATGAGCAGTTCTTC. The full variable domain, with the rest looked up from reference TRBV5-6 and TRBJ2-1, is DAGVTQSPTHLIKTRGQQVTLRCSPKSGHDTVSWYQQALGQGPQFIFQYYEEEERQRGNFPDRFSGHQFPNYSSELNVNALLLGDSALYLCASWGGLAGYNEQFFGPGTRLTVL.